The rows below give T cell receptor beta chains drawn from one sample of a study of cytomegalovirus exposure and HLA in healthy donors. Clones were sequenced by immunoSEQ multiplex PCR, and TCRdb holds only the in-frame ones, with some missing. The sample holds about 140,000 clones, 88% seen once. Sequencing was performed on PBMCs. The receptors here all came from a woman between 18 and 29 years old in good health and CMV-seropositive. Each CDR3 is given with its conserved first and last residue. The D gene is left open where the match is weak. The size of a clone is reported for some rows only, either as once, few or many, or as a class for expanded clones.

D gene: TRBD1; J gene: TRBJ2-3; V gene: TRBV7-9; clone size: -; CDR3 DNA: TGTGCCAGCACCCCCCTCCGGGGACAGGGGAATGCGGATACGCAGTATTTT; CDR3 protein: CASTPLRGQGNADTQYF
D gene: TRBD2; J gene: TRBJ2-5; V gene: TRBV19; clone size: -; CDR3 DNA: TGTGCCAGTAGTATATGGTCGGGGACTAGCGGGTCGGAGACCCAGTACTTC; CDR3 protein: CASSIWSGTSGSETQYF
D gene: -; J gene: TRBJ1-6; V gene: TRBV5-1; clone size: few; CDR3 DNA: TGCGCCAGCAGCTTGGAGCTGAATTCACCCCTCCACTTT; CDR3 protein: CASSLELNSPLHF
D gene: TRBD2; J gene: TRBJ2-1; V gene: TRBV6-5; clone size: -; CDR3 DNA: TGTGCCAGCAGTTCGACTAGCTTTGAGCAGTTCTTC; CDR3 protein: CASSSTSFEQFF
D gene: -; J gene: TRBJ2-5; V gene: TRBV4-1; clone size: -; CDR3 DNA: TGCGCCAGCAGCCAACCGCGCCTTTGGCGGGGGCCGTCCCAAGAGACCCAGTACTTC; CDR3 protein: CASSQPRLWRGPSQETQYF
D gene: -; J gene: TRBJ1-5; V gene: TRBV12-5; clone size: -; CDR3 DNA: TGTGCTAGTGGTTTGCCCGTTCGCGACCGCAATCAGGAGCCCCAGCATTTT; CDR3 protein: CASGLPVRDRNQEPQHF
D gene: TRBD1; J gene: TRBJ2-7; V gene: TRBV5-1; clone size: few; CDR3 DNA: TGCGCCAGCAGCTATACCAGGGGGCATCTGAGGGAGCAGTACTTC; CDR3 protein: CASSYTRGHLREQYF
D gene: TRBD2; J gene: TRBJ2-3; V gene: TRBV7-2; clone size: -; CDR3 DNA: TGTGCCAGCAGAAGGACTAGCGGGGGGAACACAGATACGCAGTATTTT; CDR3 protein: CASRRTSGGNTDTQYF
D gene: -; J gene: TRBJ2-7; V gene: TRBV27; clone size: -; CDR3 DNA: TGTGCCAGCAGTCCCTCGGCGGGGCCCTGGGCCTACGAGCAGTACTTC; CDR3 protein: CASSPSAGPWAYEQYF
D gene: -; J gene: TRBJ2-2; V gene: TRBV29-1; clone size: -; CDR3 DNA: TGCAGCGTTGGGGCCACCGGGGAGCTGTTTTTT; CDR3 protein: CSVGATGELFF
D gene: TRBD2; J gene: TRBJ2-1; V gene: TRBV5-1; clone size: -; CDR3 DNA: TGCGCCAGCAGCGGGGGGACTAGCGGATACAATGAGCAGTTCTTC; CDR3 protein: CASSGGTSGYNEQFF
D gene: TRBD1; J gene: TRBJ1-2; V gene: TRBV28; clone size: -; CDR3 DNA: TGTGCCAGCAGTCAAGACAGGGTACAGTATGGCTACACCTTC; CDR3 protein: CASSQDRVQYGYTF
D gene: TRBD2; J gene: TRBJ2-1; V gene: TRBV11-2; clone size: -; CDR3 DNA: TGTGCCAGCAGCTTACTGGCGGGGGGGCAAGGTGAGCAGTTCTTC; CDR3 protein: CASSLLAGGQGEQFF
D gene: TRBD2; J gene: TRBJ2-5; V gene: TRBV7-2; clone size: -; CDR3 DNA: TGTGCCAGCAGCTTCACGTCTAGCGGACAAGAGACCCAGTACTTC; CDR3 protein: CASSFTSSGQETQYF
D gene: -; J gene: TRBJ2-1; V gene: TRBV2; clone size: once; CDR3 DNA: TGTGCCAGCAGACCAGACAGGCCTACCTACAATGAGCAGTTCTTC; CDR3 protein: CASRPDRPTYNEQFF
D gene: TRBD1; J gene: TRBJ1-4; V gene: TRBV5-1; clone size: -; CDR3 DNA: TGCGCCAGCAGCCTCGGACAGGGACCTTCTAATGAAAAACTGTTTTTT; CDR3 protein: CASSLGQGPSNEKLFF
D gene: -; J gene: TRBJ2-1; V gene: TRBV30; clone size: -; CDR3 DNA: TGTGCCTGGAGTTTTTCCCGGTACAATGAGCAGTTCTTC; CDR3 protein: CAWSFSRYNEQFF
D gene: -; J gene: TRBJ1-1; V gene: TRBV19; clone size: -; CDR3 DNA: TGTGCCAGCCTCAAAGGCCGGGTGCTTAACACTGAAGCTTTCTTT; CDR3 protein: CASLKGRVLNTEAFF
D gene: -; J gene: TRBJ2-2; V gene: TRBV15; clone size: -; CDR3 DNA: TGTGCCACCAGCAGAGGACTCGATGGCGGGGAGCTGTTTTTT; CDR3 protein: CATSRGLDGGELFF
D gene: TRBD2; J gene: TRBJ2-2; V gene: TRBV7-2; clone size: -; CDR3 DNA: TGTGCCAGCAGCTTAGTTCCCCCTAGCGGGGGTTACACCGGGGAGCTGTTTTTT; CDR3 protein: CASSLVPPSGGYTGELFF
D gene: -; J gene: TRBJ2-7; V gene: TRBV6-1; clone size: -; CDR3 DNA: TGTGCCAGCAGTAAGGACGGACTTACCTACGAGCAGTACTTC; CDR3 protein: CASSKDGLTYEQYF
D gene: -; J gene: TRBJ2-4; V gene: TRBV7-3; clone size: -; CDR3 DNA: TGTGCCAGCAGCCCGACGGAGGGCGACATTCAGTACTTC; CDR3 protein: CASSPTEGDIQYF
D gene: -; J gene: TRBJ2-7; V gene: TRBV5-1; clone size: -; CDR3 DNA: TGCGCCAGCAGCTTGGGCGGAAACTACGAGCAGTACTTC; CDR3 protein: CASSLGGNYEQYF
D gene: TRBD1; J gene: TRBJ1-2; V gene: TRBV28; clone size: -; CDR3 DNA: TGTGCCAGCAGTTTTTCAGGGGGCGGAGGCTACACCTTC; CDR3 protein: CASSFSGGGGYTF
D gene: TRBD1; J gene: TRBJ2-1; V gene: TRBV18; clone size: -; CDR3 DNA: TGTGCCAGCTCAGGGACAGGGTCTAGGAATGAGCAGTTCTTC; CDR3 protein: CASSGTGSRNEQFF
D gene: -; J gene: TRBJ1-1; V gene: TRBV11-1; clone size: few; CDR3 DNA: TGTGCCAGCAGCGACTGGGGCAATAAGGACACTGAAGCTTTCTTT; CDR3 protein: CASSDWGNKDTEAFF
D gene: TRBD2; J gene: TRBJ2-3; V gene: TRBV7-2; clone size: -; CDR3 DNA: TGTGCCAGCAGCTTAGATTGGTGGGCGGGGGGAACAGATACGCAGTATTTT; CDR3 protein: CASSLDWWAGGTDTQYF
D gene: -; J gene: TRBJ2-3; V gene: TRBV9; clone size: -; CDR3 DNA: TGTGCCAGCAGCGAGGAGGGACAGCTGACGTCCACAGATACGCAGTATTTT; CDR3 protein: CASSEEGQLTSTDTQYF
D gene: TRBD1; J gene: TRBJ1-1; V gene: TRBV10-3; clone size: -; CDR3 DNA: TGTGCCATCAGTGAGTCGCTCACGACAGGGGATGGCACTGAAGCTTTCTTT; CDR3 protein: CAISESLTTGDGTEAFF
D gene: TRBD1; J gene: TRBJ2-5; V gene: TRBV29-1; clone size: -; CDR3 DNA: TGCAGCGTTGAGAGGGACAGAAAAGAGACCCAGTACTTC; CDR3 protein: CSVERDRKETQYF
D gene: TRBD1; J gene: TRBJ1-4; V gene: TRBV4-1; clone size: -; CDR3 DNA: TGCGCCAGCAGCCAGGGGGACAGAATTCGTGAAAAACTGTTTTTT; CDR3 protein: CASSQGDRIREKLFF
D gene: -; J gene: TRBJ2-1; V gene: TRBV10-3; clone size: once; CDR3 DNA: TGTGCCATCAGTGGGGCAGGGGGGCGCGGGTACAATGAGCAGTTCTTC; CDR3 protein: CAISGAGGRGYNEQFF
D gene: -; J gene: TRBJ1-2; V gene: TRBV30; clone size: -; CDR3 DNA: TGTGCCTGGACGGCAGGCAATCGATGGTATGGCTACACCTTC; CDR3 protein: CAWTAGNRWYGYTF
D gene: TRBD1; J gene: TRBJ1-6; V gene: TRBV28; clone size: -; CDR3 DNA: TGTGCCAGCAGTTTACTCGGGACAGATAATTCACCCCTCCACTTT; CDR3 protein: CASSLLGTDNSPLHF
D gene: -; J gene: TRBJ2-1; V gene: TRBV29-1; clone size: -; CDR3 DNA: TGCAGCGTTGAAAACGGGGGGCCGAGCTCCTACAATGAGCAGTTCTTC; CDR3 protein: CSVENGGPSSYNEQFF
D gene: -; J gene: TRBJ1-5; V gene: TRBV2; clone size: -; CDR3 DNA: TGTGCCAGCACTCAGGTCCCCCATCAGCCCCAGCATTTT; CDR3 protein: CASTQVPHQPQHF
D gene: TRBD1; J gene: TRBJ2-5; V gene: TRBV28; clone size: -; CDR3 DNA: TGTGCCAGCAGTTCCGGGACAGGGGGCTTAGAGACCCAGTACTTC; CDR3 protein: CASSSGTGGLETQYF
D gene: -; J gene: TRBJ1-5; V gene: TRBV6-1; clone size: -; CDR3 DNA: TGTGCCAGCAGCCGGGGGTCAGATCAGCCCCAGCATTTT; CDR3 protein: CASSRGSDQPQHF
D gene: TRBD2; J gene: TRBJ2-7; V gene: TRBV27; clone size: once; CDR3 DNA: TGTGCCAGCAGTCGCGGGACTAGCGGATACTACGAGCAGTACTTC; CDR3 protein: CASSRGTSGYYEQYF
D gene: TRBD2; J gene: TRBJ2-4; V gene: TRBV2; clone size: -; CDR3 DNA: TGTGCCAGCAGTGAAGATGGGGAGGGAGGATTAGCCAAAAACATTCAGTACTTC; CDR3 protein: CASSEDGEGGLAKNIQYF
D gene: -; J gene: TRBJ2-7; V gene: TRBV5-5; clone size: -; CDR3 DNA: TGTGCCAGCAGCTTGGCGGGACACGGCTCCTACGAGCAGTACTTC; CDR3 protein: CASSLAGHGSYEQYF
D gene: -; J gene: TRBJ1-5; V gene: TRBV6-1; clone size: -; CDR3 DNA: TGTGCCACCCGCCGACCGGGGGGGCCCCAGCATTTT; CDR3 protein: CATRRPGGPQHF
D gene: TRBD1; J gene: TRBJ1-4; V gene: TRBV6-1; clone size: few; CDR3 DNA: TGTGCCAGCAGTGAAGCGGAGGGGGCAGGTGAAAAACTGTTTTTT; CDR3 protein: CASSEAEGAGEKLFF
D gene: -; J gene: TRBJ1-1; V gene: TRBV14; clone size: -; CDR3 DNA: TGTGCCAGCAGCTTTGGACAGACTGAAGCTTTCTTT; CDR3 protein: CASSFGQTEAFF
D gene: TRBD1; J gene: TRBJ1-6; V gene: TRBV27; clone size: few; CDR3 DNA: TGTGCCAGCAGTCCGGGGACAGGGGGGCGTTCACCCCTCCACTTT; CDR3 protein: CASSPGTGGRSPLHF
D gene: -; J gene: TRBJ2-1; V gene: TRBV2; clone size: -; CDR3 DNA: TGTGCCAGCAGTGAAGGAATAAGGCGGGTCCGCTCCTACAATGAGCAGTTCTTC; CDR3 protein: CASSEGIRRVRSYNEQFF
D gene: -; J gene: TRBJ2-1; V gene: TRBV28; clone size: -; CDR3 DNA: TGTGCCAGCATGTACCCGGGGTACAATGAGCAGTTCTTC; CDR3 protein: CASMYPGYNEQFF
D gene: TRBD2; J gene: TRBJ2-3; V gene: TRBV6-5; clone size: -; CDR3 DNA: TGTGCCAGCAGCTACGATTTAAGCGGGAGGGCAGATACGCAGTATTTT; CDR3 protein: CASSYDLSGRADTQYF
D gene: -; J gene: TRBJ2-5; V gene: TRBV9; clone size: -; CDR3 DNA: TGTGCCAGCAGCGTAGTGGGTAGTAGCTGGGAGACCCAGTACTTC; CDR3 protein: CASSVVGSSWETQYF
D gene: -; J gene: TRBJ2-7; V gene: TRBV19; clone size: -; CDR3 DNA: TGTGCCAGTAGTGCCATTCGGGGCTCCTACGAGCAGTACTTC; CDR3 protein: CASSAIRGSYEQYF
D gene: TRBD2; J gene: TRBJ2-7; V gene: TRBV10-1; clone size: few; CDR3 DNA: TGCGCCAGCAGACCGGGACTAGCGGGAGATGTCTACGAGCAGTACTTC; CDR3 protein: CASRPGLAGDVYEQYF
D gene: -; J gene: TRBJ2-3; V gene: TRBV29-1; clone size: -; CDR3 DNA: TGCAGCGTTGAAGACAGGGGGGTCGCAGATACGCAGTATTTT; CDR3 protein: CSVEDRGVADTQYF